This T cell receptor (beta chain) appears in the sequencing data of a study of T cell responses to AZD1222 COVID-19 vaccine. Findings of the study overall: Seropositivity was recorded at baseline in only a handful of AZD1222 recipients. Spike-wide coverage was observed for vaccine-associated CD4 TCRs, with dominant responses at 160-218 and 743-854. A rise in Spike-specific TCR breadth and depth followed two AZD1222 doses. Nearly half of spike-specific TCRs reportedly target variant regions that are unmutated in the B.1.351 and B.1.1.7 variants.

A remark on this clone: Antigen specificity is unknown.

The protocol was immunoSEQ multiplex PCR, while the TCRdb copy is restricted to in-frame clones and leaves out a portion. The profile shows 100,000 to 130,000 clones, around 90% of them singletons. The CDR3 covers 12 residues. V was pared by 4 bases and J by 2 bases, with 4 bases between. The germline gives CDR1 KGHDR, CDR2 SFDVKD. This sequence joins TRBV24-1 and TRBJ1-2; D remains ambiguous. The starting material was peripheral blood, obtained on day 0 of AZD1222 vaccination. The source is an adult in good health. This CDR3 is CATSDRNYGYTF. The CDR3 DNA reads TGTGCCACCAGTGACAGAAACTATGGCTACACCTTC.